What follows describes a single T cell receptor (beta chain). As yet, its antigen is unknown. This entry comes from a study of T cell responses to AZD1222 COVID-19 vaccine. Study results and caveats: Only five to seven AZD1222 recipients were seropositive at baseline.

TCRdb's table, derived via immunoSEQ multiplex PCR, lists solely in-frame clones and lacks some. The sample consists of fewer than 200,000 clones, over 85% of them appearing once. The trim removed 0 bases at V and 6 bases at J, leaving 6 bases unmatched. This CDR3 has 14 residues. Per the germline V gene, CDR1 is GTSNPN and CDR2 is SVGIG (reference sequence). The specimen comprised peripheral blood, sampled on day 0 of AZD1222 vaccination. The chain combines TRBV30 with TRBJ2-7; 9 nucleotides line up with TRBD1. The clonotype was recovered from an adult in good health. DNA for the CDR3: TGTGCCTGGAGTGTGGGGACAGGGAGTAGCGAGCAGTACTTC. Amino acids: CAWSVGTGSSEQYF.